Here is one TCR beta chain with its context. This sample stems from a study of T cell changes during pregnancy in multiple sclerosis. The germline CDR1 and CDR2 sequences are SGHNT and YYREEE (reference sequence). The CDR3 spans 12 residues. Trimming stripped 0 bases from V and 6 bases from J, with 7 bases between. The protocol was immunoSEQ multiplex PCR, while the TCRdb copy is restricted to in-frame clones and leaves out a portion. The data show roughly 30,000 clones, 75% to 95% seen once. This clonotype was sampled from a female donor with multiple sclerosis, enrolled in a pregnancy study. The gene calls are TRBV5-4 and TRBJ2-7, with no clear D. The sequencing here drew on CD8+ T cells from peripheral blood mononuclear cells, taken in the second trimester of pregnancy. The CDR3: CASSLGASEQYF. The DNA of the CDR3 is TGTGCCAGCAGCTTGGGGGCCAGCGAGCAGTACTTC.